The clone carrying this T cell receptor beta chain appeared a few times. Its antigen is not identified. This sample was included in a study of post-analysis software for immune sequencing data. Whole-study findings and limits: Batch-matched samples strongly co-clustered by F measure. There was significantly lower normalized Chao1 diversity in multiple sclerosis patients than in controls. Roughly five TRBV segments occurring more often in patients than controls included TRBV5-6, TRBV5-1 and TRBV20-1.

Each TCR beta cDNA library carried unique molecular identifiers. TCRdb redid the calling of the PCR reads with MiXCR, one entry per CDR3 protein. Of around 710,000 distinct CDR3 sequences detected, around 46% appear once; the ten largest clones hold roughly 4.9%. The germline V gene encodes CDR1 KGHDR and CDR2 SFDVKD. The CDR3 runs 18 residues. Losses at the gene ends were 2 bases for V and 0 bases for J; bases not matched to a gene: 7. Material: blood. V and J are TRBV24-1 and TRBJ2-1; 9 positions agree with TRBD2. This clonotype was sampled from a girl aged 10 to 17 with multiple sclerosis. The CDR3 loop reads CATSDSVTSGYSYNEQFF. The CDR3 region has the DNA TGTGCCACCAGTGATTCTGTGACTAGCGGTTACTCCTACAATGAGCAGTTCTTC.